This passage covers 12 T cell receptor beta chains from one sample sequenced in a study of monozygotic twins with inflammatory bowel disease. TCRdb re-analyzed the 5' RACE reads; it lists each CDR3 protein once, without DNA. The sample table sets out around 450,000 distinct CDR3 sequences. The material sequenced was blood. The receptor source for this set is a human donor with ulcerative colitis or Crohn's disease, or a healthy co-twin of an affected twin (not recorded which).

J is TRBJ1-1 and V is TRBV18. Germline CDR1 and CDR2: KGHSH and LQKENI. The CDR3 has 13 amino acids. CDR3 region: CASSLPVSTEAFF.

The rearrangement joins TRBV20-1 to TRBJ2-7; TCRdb picks TRBD1, but there is no DNA to check that call. Germline V lookup: CDR1 DFQATT, CDR2 SNEGSKA (reference sequence). This CDR3 is built from 15 residues. The CDR3 spells CSAKGTWTVTDEQYF.

This chain links TRBV12-3 or TRBV12-4 with TRBJ1-1. The CDR3 extends over 16 amino acids. CDR3 residues: CASSLPSRGTNTEAFF.

This rearrangement joins TRBV7-3 to TRBJ2-1; as DNA is missing, the TRBD1 call by TCRdb cannot be tested. The CDR3 extends over 13 amino acids. Germline V gene data show CDR1 as SGHTA and CDR2 as FQGTGA. The CDR3 spells CASSDGGYNEQFF.

The chain employs TRBV3-1 and TRBJ2-7. The CDR3 extends over 15 amino acids. CDR1 and CDR2 (germline): LGHDT, YNNKEL (reference sequence). CDR3 sequence: CASSHGTSLGYEQYF.

The genes are TRBV4-3 and TRBJ2-1; the TCRdb call, TRBD2, lacks DNA for checking. The germline CDR1 and CDR2 sequences are LGHNA and YSLEER. The CDR3 consists of 15 residues. The CDR3 sequence is CASSQDSLAGGGQFF.

This rearrangement joins TRBV4-1 to TRBJ2-3; TCRdb reports TRBD1, a call that lacks DNA to check it against. The CDR3 consists of 17 residues. CDR1 and CDR2 from the germline V gene are MGHRA and YSYEKL. This CDR3 reads CASSRKTGAANTDTQYF.

This chain links TRBV12-3 or TRBV12-4 with TRBJ1-2. CDR3 length equals 15 residues. The CDR3 sequence: CASSLALSGGYGYTF.

The chain has TRBV6-5 and TRBJ1-6; with no DNA, the TCRdb D assignment of TRBD1 cannot be verified. The V gene's germline CDR1 is MNHEY and CDR2 SVGAGI. The CDR3 extends over 15 amino acids. CDR3 region: CASRLTGTGDSPLHF.

The chain combines TRBV7-7 with TRBJ1-2. Germline V gene sequence: CDR1 SSHAT, CDR2 FNYEAQ (reference sequence). The CDR3 totals 15 residues. The CDR3 sequence is CASSPWEASNYGYTF. The full variable domain, completed using reference TRBV7-7 and TRBJ1-2, is GAGVSQSPRYKVTKRGQDVTLRCDPISSHATLYWYQQALGQGPEFLTYFNYEAQPDKSGLPSDRFSAERPEGSISTLTIQRTEQRDSAMYRCASSPWEASNYGYTFGSGTRLTVV.

The rearrangement joins TRBV10-3 to TRBJ2-7; the TRBD2 assignment by TCRdb is unverifiable without DNA. The germline gives CDR1 ENHRY, CDR2 SYGVKD. This CDR3 is built from 13 residues. CDR3 region: CAISAGPLNEQYF.

This chain uses TRBV5-6 with TRBJ2-7; checking the TCRdb D call of TRBD2 is not possible without DNA. CDR1 is SGHDT and CDR2 is YYEEEE in the germline V gene. This CDR3 region has 15 residues. The CDR3 is CASSLMTSGSYEQYF.